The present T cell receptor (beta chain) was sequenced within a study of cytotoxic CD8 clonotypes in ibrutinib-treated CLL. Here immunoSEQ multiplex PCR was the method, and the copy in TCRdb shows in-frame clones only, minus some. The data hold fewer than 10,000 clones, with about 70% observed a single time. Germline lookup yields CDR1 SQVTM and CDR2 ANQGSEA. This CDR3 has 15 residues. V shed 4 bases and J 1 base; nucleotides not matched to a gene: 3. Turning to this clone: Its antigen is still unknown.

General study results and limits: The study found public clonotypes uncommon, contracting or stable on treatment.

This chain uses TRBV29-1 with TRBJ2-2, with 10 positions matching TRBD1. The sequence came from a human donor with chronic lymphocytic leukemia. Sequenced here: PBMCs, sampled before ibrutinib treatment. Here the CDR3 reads CSVGDRGRNTGELFF. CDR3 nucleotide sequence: TGCAGCGTTGGGGACAGGGGCAGGAACACCGGGGAGCTGTTTTTT.